This T cell receptor beta chain derives from a study of blood T cells in healthy people across ages. Study outcomes and limitations: Donor CMV infection status was unknown, possibly confounding age-related changes in expanded clonotypes.

Primed by a sample-barcoded 5' primer and a J-beta primer mix, a second PCR proceeded for 7 to 11 cycles. The template-switch adaptor was a 5' adaptor with 12 random nucleotides. It tagged each cDNA molecule. Paired-end reads containing CDR3 totaled no fewer than 2.5 million for each sample. MiXCR, applied by TCRdb to the 5' RACE reads, yields one record per CDR3 protein. The sample holds about 1.7 million distinct CDR3 sequences, 28% seen once. This clonotype has a count of ten or more. No antigen is known for it. Trimming pared 8 bases from V and 4 bases from J, leaving 17 bases between. The germline gives CDR1 MDHEN, CDR2 SYDVKM. This CDR3 region has 14 residues.

The clonotype originates from a woman aged 25-40 years in good health. Sequencing used blood. The chain uses TRBV28 and TRBJ2-5, with D possibly TRBD2 on 6 matching bases. This chain's CDR3 is CASRREWVGETQYF. The CDR3 DNA reads as TGTGCCAGCCGCCGGGAGTGGGTTGGAGAGACCCAGTACTTC.